This T cell receptor (beta chain) stems from a study of T cell responses to AZD1222 COVID-19 vaccine. This table comes from immunoSEQ multiplex PCR, and its TCRdb copy is limited to in-frame clones, with some not included. The repertoire holds under 95,000 clones, around 91% seen once, with about 8% in the top ten. There are 12 residues in the CDR3. In germline, CDR1 is SNHLY, CDR2 FYNNEI. V shed 8 bases and J shed 1 base, with 7 bases lying between them. The sequence was collected from an adult in good health. The chain recombines TRBV2 with TRBJ2-3; D call uncertain. The sequences come from peripheral blood, collected on day 0 of AZD1222 vaccination. The CDR3 is CASGRRTDTQYF. The CDR3 DNA is TGTGCCAGCGGAAGGCGCACAGATACGCAGTATTTT.